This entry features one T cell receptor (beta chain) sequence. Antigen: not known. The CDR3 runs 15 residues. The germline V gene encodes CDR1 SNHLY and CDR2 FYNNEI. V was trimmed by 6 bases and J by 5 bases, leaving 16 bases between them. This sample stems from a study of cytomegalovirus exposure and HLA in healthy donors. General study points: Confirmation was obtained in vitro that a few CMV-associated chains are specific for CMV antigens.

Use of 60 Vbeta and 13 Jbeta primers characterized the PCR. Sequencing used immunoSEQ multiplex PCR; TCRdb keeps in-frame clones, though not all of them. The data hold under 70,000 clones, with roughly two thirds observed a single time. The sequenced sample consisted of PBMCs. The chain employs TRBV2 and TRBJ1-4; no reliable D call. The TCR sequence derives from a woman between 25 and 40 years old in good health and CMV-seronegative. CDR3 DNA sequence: TGTGCCAGCAGACAAAATTACGGGAAAAATGAAAAACTGTTTTTT. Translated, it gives CASRQNYGKNEKLFF.